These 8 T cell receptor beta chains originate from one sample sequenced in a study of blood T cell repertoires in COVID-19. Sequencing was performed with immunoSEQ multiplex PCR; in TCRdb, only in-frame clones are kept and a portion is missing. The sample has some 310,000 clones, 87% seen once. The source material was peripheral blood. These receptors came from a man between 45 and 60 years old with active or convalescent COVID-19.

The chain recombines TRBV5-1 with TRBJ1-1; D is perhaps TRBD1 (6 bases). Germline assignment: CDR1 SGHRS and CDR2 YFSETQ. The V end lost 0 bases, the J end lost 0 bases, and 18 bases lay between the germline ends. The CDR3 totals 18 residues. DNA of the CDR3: TGCGCCAGCAGCTTGGGTTCTAACAGGGCTATGATGAACACTGAAGCTTTCTTT. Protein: CASSLGSNRAMMNTEAFF.

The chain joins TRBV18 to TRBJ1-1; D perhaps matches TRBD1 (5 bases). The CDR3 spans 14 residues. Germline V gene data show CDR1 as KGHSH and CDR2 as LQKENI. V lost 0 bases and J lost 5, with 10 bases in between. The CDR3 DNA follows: TGTGCCAGCTCACCACCAGGGGTAGGGACTGAAGCTTTCTTT. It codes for CASSPPGVGTEAFF.

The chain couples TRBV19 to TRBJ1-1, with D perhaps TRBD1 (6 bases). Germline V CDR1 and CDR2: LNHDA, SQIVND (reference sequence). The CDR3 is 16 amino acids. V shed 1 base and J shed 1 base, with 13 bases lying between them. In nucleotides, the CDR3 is TGTGCCAGTAGTATAGTCCCGGGACACCGGAACACTGAAGCTTTCTTT. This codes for CASSIVPGHRNTEAFF. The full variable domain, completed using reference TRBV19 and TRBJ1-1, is DGGITQSPKYLFRKEGQNVTLSCEQNLNHDAMYWYRQDPGQGLRLIYYSQIVNDFQKGDIAEGYSVSREKKESFPLTVTSAQKNPTAFYLCASSIVPGHRNTEAFFGQGTRLTVV.

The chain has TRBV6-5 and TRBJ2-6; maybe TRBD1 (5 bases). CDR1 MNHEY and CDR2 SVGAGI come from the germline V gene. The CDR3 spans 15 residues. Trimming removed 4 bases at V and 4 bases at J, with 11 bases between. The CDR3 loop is CASSSLGAGANVLTF. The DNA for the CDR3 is TGTGCCAGCAGTTCCCTAGGGGCCGGGGCCAACGTCCTGACTTTC.

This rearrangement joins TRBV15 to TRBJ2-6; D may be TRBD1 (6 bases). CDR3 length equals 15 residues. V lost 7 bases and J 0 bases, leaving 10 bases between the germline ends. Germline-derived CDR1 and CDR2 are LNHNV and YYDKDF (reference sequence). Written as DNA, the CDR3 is TGTGCCACCAACCAGGGGTTCTCTGGGGCCAACGTCCTGACTTTC. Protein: CATNQGFSGANVLTF.

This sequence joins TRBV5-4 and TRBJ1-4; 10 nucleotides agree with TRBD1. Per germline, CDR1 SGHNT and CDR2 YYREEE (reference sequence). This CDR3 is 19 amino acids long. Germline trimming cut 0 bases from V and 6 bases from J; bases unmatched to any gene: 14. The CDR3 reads CASSLASGTGDGVDEKLFF. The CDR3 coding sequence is TGTGCCAGCAGCTTGGCCTCCGGGACAGGGGACGGTGTCGATGAAAAACTGTTTTTT.

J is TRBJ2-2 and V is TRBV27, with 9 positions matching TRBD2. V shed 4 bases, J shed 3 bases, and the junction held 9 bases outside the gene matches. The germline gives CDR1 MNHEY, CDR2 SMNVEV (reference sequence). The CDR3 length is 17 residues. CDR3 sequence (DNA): TGTGCCAGCAGTTCGACCCTGACTAGCGGATACACCGGGGAGCTGTTTTTT. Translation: CASSSTLTSGYTGELFF.

The CDR3 spells CASSHTQGVDGYTF. CDR3 nucleotides: TGTGCCAGCAGTCACACACAGGGGGTGGATGGCTACACCTTC. The chain couples TRBV27 to TRBJ1-2, with 8 bases fitting TRBD1. CDR3 length equals 14 residues. V lost 5 bases to trimming and J lost 6 bases; unmatched junction nucleotides: 8. In germline, CDR1 is MNHEY, CDR2 SMNVEV (reference sequence).